These 29 T cell receptor beta chains share one sample of origin, sequenced in a study of cytomegalovirus exposure and HLA in healthy donors. The PCR used 60 Vbeta and 13 Jbeta primers. Using immunoSEQ multiplex PCR, the repertoire was profiled, and TCRdb retains in-frame clones only, with some absent. The table shows 130,000 to 150,000 clones, with more than 60% occurring only once. The specimen sequenced was PBMCs. These receptors were obtained from a middle-aged man in good health and CMV-seropositive.

CDR3: CSVGSKPSSEGVHNEQFF. The CDR3 region has the DNA TGCAGCGTTGGATCGAAACCCTCATCCGAAGGGGTCCACAATGAGCAGTTCTTC. V and J are TRBV29-1 and TRBJ2-1, with a tentative D call TRBD1 (5 bases). The V and J ends lost 4 bases and 5 bases respectively, with 27 bases between them. This CDR3 contains 18 residues. Germline CDR1 SQVTM, CDR2 ANQGSEA.

V usage is TRBV2 and J usage is TRBJ2-5; D remains ambiguous. The DNA end is more similar to TRBJ2-7, so the J call may be wrong. This CDR3 has 13 amino acids. CDR1 and CDR2 from the germline V gene are SNHLY and FYNNEI. This CDR3 reads CASSDPTHYEQYF. The CDR3 DNA sequence: TGTGCCAGCAGTGACCCGACCCACTACGAGCAGTACTTC.

The rearrangement joins TRBV9 to TRBJ1-1; D is undetermined. In germline, CDR1 is SGDLS, CDR2 YYNGEE. The CDR3 is made up of 13 amino acids. Deletions cut 4 bases from V and 4 bases from J, with 11 bases between. CDR3 sequence reads: CASSPPRSTEAFF. The CDR3 DNA sequence: TGTGCCAGCAGCCCCCCTCGGAGCACTGAAGCTTTCTTT.

The CDR3 reads CASSLEARPGGYTF. In DNA form, the CDR3 reads TGTGCCAGCAGCTTAGAAGCCCGGCCGGGGGGCTACACCTTC. The V call is TRBV7-8, the J call TRBJ1-2; no clear D. Germline V CDR1 and CDR2: SGHVS, FQNEAQ. Deletions cut 1 base from V and 8 bases from J, with 14 bases between. The CDR3 has 14 residues. The full variable domain, rest sourced from reference TRBV7-8 and TRBJ1-2, is GAGVSQSPRYKVAKRGQDVALRCDPISGHVSLFWYQQALGQGPEFLTYFQNEAQLDKSGLPSDRFFAERPEGSVSTLKIQRTQQEDSAVYLCASSLEARPGGYTFGSGTRLTVV.

The chain links TRBV7-2 to TRBJ2-2; tentatively, D is TRBD1 (5 bases). Germline V CDR1 and CDR2: SGHTA, FQGNSA. The CDR3 has 16 residues. Trimming left V 2 bases short and J 6 bases short, with 16 bases between. CDR3 in amino acids: CASSLPQGGVAGELFF. As DNA, the CDR3 is TGTGCCAGCAGCTTACCCCAGGGTGGGGTTGCCGGGGAGCTGTTTTTT.

The rearrangement links TRBV7-9 to TRBJ1-1; TRBD1 matches at 7 bases. J was trimmed by 7 bases and V by 6 bases; bases with no gene match: 11. Looked up from germline, CDR1 is SEHNR and CDR2 is FQNEAQ (reference sequence). The CDR3 runs 14 residues. The CDR3 protein is CASRRTGDGSEAFF. The DNA of the CDR3 is TGTGCCAGCAGGCGCACAGGGGACGGCAGTGAAGCTTTCTTT.

This chain joins TRBV25-1 and TRBJ2-7, with 12 nucleotides matching TRBD1. With 4 bases clipped from V and 3 bases from J, the junction kept 13 bases outside the gene matches. Germline assignment: CDR1 MGHDK and CDR2 SYGVNS. This CDR3 has 18 residues. DNA of the CDR3: TGTGCCAGCAGTGGGCCGGGACAGGGGGCGTCGGCTTGCTACGAGCAGTACTTC. The encoded protein is CASSGPGQGASACYEQYF.

The J gene is TRBJ2-2, the V gene TRBV9; 7 nucleotides align to TRBD2. Trimming at V came to 0 bases and at J to 4 bases, leaving 6 bases not matched to a gene. Germline V gene data show CDR1 as SGDLS and CDR2 as YYNGEE. The CDR3 length is 16 residues. CDR3 DNA sequence: TGTGCCAGCAGCGTAGGGGGGGGTTCCCGCACCGGGGAGCTGTTTTTT. Its protein product is CASSVGGGSRTGELFF.

This rearrangement joins TRBV19 to TRBJ1-1, with TRBD1 matching over 7 bases. The CDR3 totals 18 residues. Germline lookup yields CDR1 LNHDA and CDR2 SQIVND (reference sequence). The V segment lost 6 bases and the J segment 2 bases; nucleotides outside the gene matches: 18. CDR3 coding DNA: TGTGCCAGTAGGGACGACAGGGAAACTTTCCGTTTAAACACTGAAGCTTTCTTT. It is translated as CASRDDRETFRLNTEAFF.

The gene calls are TRBV30 and TRBJ2-4; D perhaps matches TRBD2 (6 bases). CDR3 length: 13 residues. Trimming shortened V by 3 bases and J by 6 bases, and 12 bases separated the two germline ends. The germline V gene has CDR1 GTSNPN and CDR2 SVGIG (reference sequence). In DNA form, the CDR3 reads TGTGCCTGGAGCCGGGAGAGGGTAAACATTCAGTACTTC. This gives the protein CAWSRERVNIQYF.

The chain recombines TRBV7-2 with TRBJ2-2; 7 bases align to TRBD2. Looked up from germline, CDR1 is SGHTA and CDR2 is FQGNSA. This CDR3 has 14 residues. Trimming removed 1 base from V and 5 bases from J; junction bases left unmatched: 1. CDR3 nucleotides: TGTGCCAGCAGCTTAGACGGGGGGACCGGGGAGCTGTTTTTT. Amino acids: CASSLDGGTGELFF.

This sequence joins TRBV19 and TRBJ1-5; tentatively, D is TRBD1 (6 bases). CDR1 is LNHDA, CDR2 SQIVND, per germline (reference sequence). Trimming stripped 4 bases from V and 5 bases from J, with 18 bases between. The CDR3 is 16 amino acids. The CDR3 sequence is CASSSFRTGRDQPQHF. CDR3 coding DNA: TGTGCCAGTAGTAGTTTTCGAACAGGGCGGGATCAGCCCCAGCATTTT.

The rearrangement links TRBV27 to TRBJ2-3, with D perhaps matching TRBD1 (5 bases). In germline, CDR1 is MNHEY, CDR2 SMNVEV (reference sequence). V lost 2 bases and J 1 base, leaving 10 bases between the germline ends. The CDR3 spans 15 residues. CDR3 nucleotides: TGTGCCAGCAGTTTAAAGGGGTTCCGCACAGATACGCAGTATTTT. It translates to CASSLKGFRTDTQYF.

This clone was detected once. J is TRBJ1-2 and V is TRBV18, with 7 bases aligning to TRBD1. The CDR3 consists of 15 residues. J was trimmed by 3 bases and V by 3 bases; bases with no gene match: 7. CDR1 is KGHSH and CDR2 is LQKENI in the germline V gene. The CDR3 is CASSPVGGQDYGYTF. DNA of the CDR3: TGTGCCAGCTCACCTGTCGGCGGACAGGACTATGGCTACACCTTC.

The chain uses TRBV7-8 and TRBJ1-5, with 9 bases aligning to TRBD1. The germline gives CDR1 SGHVS, CDR2 FQNEAQ. The CDR3 extends over 16 amino acids. V trimming: 1 base; J trimming: 6 bases; junction bases outside the gene matches: 7. The CDR3, as DNA: TGTGCCAGCAGCTTAGGGGACAGGGCAGTCAGTCAGCCCCAGCATTTT. Encoded protein: CASSLGDRAVSQPQHF.

Points on this clone: One end of the junction is discordant with germline, which a read error may explain. The chain carries TRBV7-9 and TRBJ1-1; D perhaps matches TRBD1 (5 bases). CDR1 and CDR2 (germline): SEHNR, FQNEAQ (reference sequence). This CDR3 contains 15 residues. In DNA, the CDR3 is TGTTCCAGCAGCTTAGGTCAGCCGGGGGGAATTGAAGCTTTCTTT. This codes for CSSSLGQPGGIEAFF. Variable domain in full (rest from reference TRBV7-9 and TRBJ1-1): DTGVSQNPRHKITKRGQNVTFRCDPISEHNRLYWYRQTLGQGPEFLTYFQNEAQLEKSRLLSDRFSAERPKGSFSTLEIQRTEQGDSAMYLCSSSLGQPGGIEAFFGQGTRLTVV.

The chain employs TRBV7-3 and TRBJ2-3; a weak D match, TRBD2 (7 bases). CDR3 length equals 14 residues. V was trimmed by 1 base and J by 8 bases, leaving 13 bases between them. Per the germline V gene, CDR1 is SGHTA and CDR2 is FQGTGA. Here the CDR3 DNA reads TGTGCCAGCAGCTTAATGGGGGGGCAGGGTACGCAGTATTTT. The encoded protein is CASSLMGGQGTQYF.

CDR3 coding DNA: TGTGCCAGCAGTTTGGTCAGGCGTCCTCCGGACTACACCTTC. Encoded protein: CASSLVRRPPDYTF. V gene TRBV28 combines with J gene TRBJ1-2; no clear D. Looked up from germline, CDR1 is MDHEN and CDR2 is SYDVKM. V gave up 3 bases and J gave up 10 bases, with 18 bases separating them. This CDR3 has 14 amino acids.

This clone has more than one count but fewer than ten. The gene calls are TRBV7-2 and TRBJ2-2, with D unresolved. Trimming shortened V by 5 bases and J by 0 bases, and 13 bases separated the two germline ends. The V gene's germline CDR1 is SGHTA and CDR2 FQGNSA. This CDR3 is built from 16 residues. Written as DNA, the CDR3 is TGTGCCAGCAGCCTATTACTGGTTGCGAACACCGGGGAGCTGTTTTTT. Its protein product is CASSLLLVANTGELFF.

This clone was recorded only once. The genes are TRBV5-4 and TRBJ1-1; D might be TRBD1 (6 bases). V was trimmed by 5 bases and J by 1 base, leaving 9 bases between them. This CDR3 has 13 amino acids. Germline CDR1 and CDR2: SGHNT and YYREEE (reference sequence). The CDR3 DNA follows: TGTGCCAGCAGGGGGACAAGGAACACTGAAGCTTTCTTT. Its protein product is CASRGTRNTEAFF.

The chain carries TRBV19 and TRBJ2-1, with D tentatively TRBD2 (6 bases). The germline V gene encodes CDR1 LNHDA and CDR2 SQIVND (reference sequence). There are 15 residues in the CDR3. V was trimmed by 4 bases and J by 8 bases, leaving 18 bases between them. CDR3 sequence (DNA): TGTGCCAGTAGTAAGAGTATCGGGGGAGGCTATGAGCAGTTCTTC. Encoded protein: CASSKSIGGGYEQFF.

The V call is TRBV5-1, the J call TRBJ2-7; 8 nucleotides agree with TRBD2. The V segment lost 4 bases and the J segment 4 bases; nucleotides outside the gene matches: 10. The CDR3 totals 15 residues. Germline V lookup: CDR1 SGHRS, CDR2 YFSETQ. CDR3 in amino acids: CASSVTGTSEYEQYF. The CDR3 bases are TGCGCCAGCAGCGTAACCGGGACTAGTGAATACGAGCAGTACTTC.

The rearrangement links TRBV4-3 to TRBJ1-3, with D possibly TRBD1 on 5 matching bases. With 3 bases removed from V and 7 bases from J, the gap between germline ends came to 13 bases. The V gene's germline CDR1 is LGHNA and CDR2 YSLEER. The CDR3 is made up of 14 amino acids. CDR3 nucleotides: TGCGCCAGCAGCCAGCCGTGGGGCCAGAACACCATATATTTT. This encodes CASSQPWGQNTIYF.

The chain has TRBV9 and TRBJ2-7; the D gene is possibly TRBD1 (5 bases). The CDR3 extends over 14 amino acids. V gave up 0 bases and J gave up 5 bases, with 12 bases separating them. The V gene's germline CDR1 is SGDLS and CDR2 YYNGEE. The CDR3 here is CASSVATSGNEQYF. CDR3 DNA: TGTGCCAGCAGCGTAGCCACCTCAGGGAACGAGCAGTACTTC.

The table lists this clone with a count of one. The CDR3 protein is CASSQGTKQYF. CDR3 bases: TGTGCCAGCAGCCAAGGGACAAAGCAGTATTTT. The chain recombines TRBV14 with TRBJ2-3; D possibly corresponds to TRBD1 (5 bases). The CDR3 contains 11 residues. V was cut by 1 base and J by 11 bases, with 7 bases left in between. The germline V gene has CDR1 SGHDN and CDR2 FVKESK.

CDR3 nucleotides: TGTGCCAGCAGCGCCGACGGGTACCAAGAGACCCAGTACTTC. This translates into CASSADGYQETQYF. V and J are TRBV7-9 and TRBJ2-5; no reliable D call. V was shortened by 5 bases and J by 0 bases, with 10 bases between the two germline ends. In germline, CDR1 is SEHNR, CDR2 FQNEAQ (reference sequence). The CDR3 extends over 14 amino acids.

This chain connects TRBV7-3 to TRBJ2-7; TRBD2 agrees at 13 bases. Germline V CDR1 and CDR2: SGHTA, FQGTGA. V lost 1 base and J lost 6; bases outside the gene matches: 9. This CDR3 contains 17 residues. The CDR3, as DNA: TGTGCCAGCAGCTTAAGTCCCAGGACTAGCGGGAGAGGCGAGCAGTACTTC. This translates into CASSLSPRTSGRGEQYF.

A remark on this clone: The sample carries other DNA sequences with the same CDR3. V usage is TRBV5-1 and J usage is TRBJ1-5; 11 bases agree with TRBD1. The CDR3 runs to 15 residues. CDR1 and CDR2 from the germline V gene are SGHRS and YFSETQ. The J segment lost 7 bases and the V segment lost 0 bases, leaving 3 bases of the junction unmatched. Here the CDR3 reads CASSLGTGGRQPQHF. As DNA, the CDR3 is TGCGCCAGCAGCTTGGGGACAGGGGGCCGGCAGCCCCAGCATTTT.

The gene calls are TRBV18 and TRBJ2-1, with 8 positions matching TRBD2. V lost 6 bases, J lost 9 bases, and 4 bases stayed unmatched. Germline CDR1 is KGHSH and CDR2 is LQKENI. CDR3 size: 12 residues. CDR3 sequence (DNA): TGTGCCAGCTCTACGGCGGGGGGTGAGCAGTTCTTC. This gives the protein CASSTAGGEQFF.